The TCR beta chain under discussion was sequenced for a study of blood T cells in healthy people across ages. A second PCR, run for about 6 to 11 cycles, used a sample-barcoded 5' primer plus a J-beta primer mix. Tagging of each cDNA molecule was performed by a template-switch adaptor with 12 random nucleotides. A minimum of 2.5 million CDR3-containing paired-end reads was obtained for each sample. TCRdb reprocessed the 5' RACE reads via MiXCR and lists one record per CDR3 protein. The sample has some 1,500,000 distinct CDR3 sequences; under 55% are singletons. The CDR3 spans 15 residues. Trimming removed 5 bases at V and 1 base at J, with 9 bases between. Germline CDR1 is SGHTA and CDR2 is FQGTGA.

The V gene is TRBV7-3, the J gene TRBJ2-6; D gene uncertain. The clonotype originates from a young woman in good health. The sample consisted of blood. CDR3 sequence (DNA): TGTGCCAGCAGCATAAACCCATCTGGGGCCAACGTCCTGACTTTC. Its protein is CASSINPSGANVLTF.